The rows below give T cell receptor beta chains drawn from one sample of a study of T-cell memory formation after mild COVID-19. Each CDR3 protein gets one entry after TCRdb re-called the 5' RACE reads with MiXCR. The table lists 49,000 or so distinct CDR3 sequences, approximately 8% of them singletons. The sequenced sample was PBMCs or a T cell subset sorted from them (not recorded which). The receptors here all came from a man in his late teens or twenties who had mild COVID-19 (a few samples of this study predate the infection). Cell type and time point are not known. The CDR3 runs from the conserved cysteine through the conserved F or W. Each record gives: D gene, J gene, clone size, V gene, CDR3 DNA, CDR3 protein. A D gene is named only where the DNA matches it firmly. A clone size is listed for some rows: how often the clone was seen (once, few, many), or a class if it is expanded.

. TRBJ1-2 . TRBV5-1 TGCGCCAGCAGCCTTGGGGGAGACAGGAACTATGGCTACACCTTC CASSLGGDRNYGYTF
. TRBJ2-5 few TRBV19 TGTGCCAGTAGTACAGGTAGTGGCGTGATGGAGACCCAGTACTTC CASSTGSGVMETQYF
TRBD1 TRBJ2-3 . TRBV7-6 TGTGCCAGCAGCTTAGAAGGGGACAGGGGTTCAGATACGCAGTATTTT CASSLEGDRGSDTQYF
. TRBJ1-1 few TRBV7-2 TGTGCCAGCACCCCACCCGGGACACAGAACACTGAAGCTTTCTTT CASTPPGTQNTEAFF
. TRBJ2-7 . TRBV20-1 TGCAGTGCTAGAGGAGGGGGAAGGTTCGACTACGAGCAGTACTTC CSARGGGRFDYEQYF
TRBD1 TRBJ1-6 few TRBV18 TGTGCCAGCTCATCAACGGACAGGGTTAATTCACCCCTCCACTTT CASSSTDRVNSPLHF
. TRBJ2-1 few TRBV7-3 TGTGCCAGCAGCTTATACGGGGGCGCGGGCAATGAGCAGTTCTTC CASSLYGGAGNEQFF
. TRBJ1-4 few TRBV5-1 TGCGCCAGCAGCTTTTTGTCAGGGGCGTTATCTGAAAAACTGTTTTTT CASSFLSGALSEKLFF
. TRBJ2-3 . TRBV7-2 TGTGCCAGCAGCTTAAATTACAGGACCACAGATACGCAGTATTTT CASSLNYRTTDTQYF
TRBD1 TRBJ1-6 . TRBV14 TGTGCCAGCAGCCAAATGACAGGGGGCAATTCACCCCTCCACTTT CASSQMTGGNSPLHF
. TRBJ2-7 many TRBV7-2 TGTGCCAGCAGCTCCCCTGGGAGTGACTGGAAGGACGAGCAGTACTTC CASSSPGSDWKDEQYF
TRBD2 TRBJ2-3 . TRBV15 TGTGCCACCAGCAGAGACCCGGGACGGGGAGGGGATACGCAGTATTTT CATSRDPGRGGDTQYF
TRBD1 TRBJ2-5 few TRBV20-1 TGCAGTGCTCCCTCTCGGACAGGGATGAGGGAGACCCAGTACTTC CSAPSRTGMRETQYF
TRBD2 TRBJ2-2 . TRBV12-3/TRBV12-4 TGTGCCAGCAGTCCCCTGAGTCTTAGCGGGACCAACACCGGGGAGCTGTTTTTT CASSPLSLSGTNTGELFF
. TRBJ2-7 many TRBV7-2 TGTGCCAGCAGTAAGACAGTCTCCTACGAGCAGTACTTC CASSKTVSYEQYF
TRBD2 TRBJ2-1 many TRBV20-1 TGCAGTGCTAGAGTTGCGGGGGGCGGAAGGAATGAGCAGTTCTTC CSARVAGGGRNEQFF
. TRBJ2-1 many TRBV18 TGTGCCAGCTCAACCTCCCTGCGCAATGAGCAGTTCTTC CASSTSLRNEQFF
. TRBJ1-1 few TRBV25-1 TGTGCCAGCAGTGAGCCGAACACTGAAGCTTTCTTT CASSEPNTEAFF
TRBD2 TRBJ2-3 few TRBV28 TGTGCCAGCAGTTTGTTTCGACGTAGCGGGGGGGTGGATACGCAGTATTTT CASSLFRRSGGVDTQYF
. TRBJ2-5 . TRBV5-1 TGCGCCAGCAGCTTGGAGGTGGAAGAGACCCAGTACTTC CASSLEVEETQYF
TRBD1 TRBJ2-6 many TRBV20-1 TGCAGTGCTAGGACAGGGGCTGGGGCCAACGTCCTGACTTTC CSARTGAGANVLTF
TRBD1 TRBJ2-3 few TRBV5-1 TGCGCCAGCAGGGACGGGACAGCAAGCACAGATACGCAGTATTTT CASRDGTASTDTQYF
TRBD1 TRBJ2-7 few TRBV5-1 TGCGCCAGCAGCTTGGGAACAGGGGGCTCCTACGAGCAGTACTTC CASSLGTGGSYEQYF
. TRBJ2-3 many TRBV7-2 TGTGCCAGCAGCTTCATTGTCAGCACAGATACGCAGTATTTT CASSFIVSTDTQYF
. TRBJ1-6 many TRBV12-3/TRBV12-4 TGTGCCAGCAGCGGGGCCCCTCATTCACCCCTCCACTTT CASSGAPHSPLHF
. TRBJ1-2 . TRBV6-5 TGTGCCAGCAGTTACGAGGGAACAAGATATGGCTACACCTTC CASSYEGTRYGYTF
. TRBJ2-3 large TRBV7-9 TGTGCCAGCAGCTTTTCAGGGGACACAGATACGCAGTATTTT CASSFSGDTDTQYF
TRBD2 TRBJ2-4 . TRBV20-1 TGCAGTGCTACTAGCGGGGGGGCCCGGAACATTCAGTACTTC CSATSGGARNIQYF
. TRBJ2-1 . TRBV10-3 TGTGCCATCGACCCGTCGGGCTACAATGAGCAGTTCTTC CAIDPSGYNEQFF
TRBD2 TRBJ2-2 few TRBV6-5 TGTGCCAGCAGACGGACTAGCGGGGGGTCGGGCGGGGAGCTGTTTTTT CASRRTSGGSGGELFF
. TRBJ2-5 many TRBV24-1 TGTGCCACCAGTGAGTCTGAGACCCAGTACTTC CATSESETQYF
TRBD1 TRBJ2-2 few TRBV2 TGTGCCAGCATTGGGGACAGGAACACCGGGGAGCTGTTTTTT CASIGDRNTGELFF
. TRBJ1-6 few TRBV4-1 TGCGCCAGCAGCCACAGGGTAAACTTGAATTCACCCCTCCACTTT CASSHRVNLNSPLHF
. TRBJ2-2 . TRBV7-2 TGTGCCAGCAGCTTTCGACAGAACACCGGGGAGCTGTTTTTT CASSFRQNTGELFF
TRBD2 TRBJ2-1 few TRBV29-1 TGCAGCGGTACCGGGACTAGGGCCTCCGGTGAGCAGTTCTTC CSGTGTRASGEQFF
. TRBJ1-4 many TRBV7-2 TGTGCCAGCAGGCAGGGGAGCGCGGGTGAAAAACTGTTTTTT CASRQGSAGEKLFF
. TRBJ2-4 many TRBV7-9 TGTGCCAGCAGCCCCTCAAGAGCCAGGGGCCAAAACATTCAGTACTTC CASSPSRARGQNIQYF
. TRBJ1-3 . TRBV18 TGTGCCAGCTCACCACCGGTAAAGCTCTCCTCTGGAAACACCATATATTTT CASSPPVKLSSGNTIYF
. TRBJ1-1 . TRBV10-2 TGCGCCAGCGTGTACGGGACACCATCGAACACTGAAGCTTTCTTT CASVYGTPSNTEAFF
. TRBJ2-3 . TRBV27 TGTGCCAGCAGTTTATATCAGGGCAGCTTAACAGATACGCAGTATTTT CASSLYQGSLTDTQYF
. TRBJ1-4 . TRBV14 TGTGCCAGCAGCCAGCGTAACAGGGCTACTAATGAAAAACTGTTTTTT CASSQRNRATNEKLFF
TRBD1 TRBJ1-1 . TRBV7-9 TGTGCCAGCAGCCTCCCGGGACAGGATCGAGCTTTCTTT CASSLPGQDRAFF
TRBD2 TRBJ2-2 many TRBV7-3 TGTGCCAGCAGCCCCTACTATTTAGCGGGGGGGATGAACACCGGGGAGCTGTTTTTT CASSPYYLAGGMNTGELFF
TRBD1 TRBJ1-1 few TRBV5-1 TGCGCCAGCAGCTTGGGGATGACAGGGTGGTCCACTGAAGCTTTCTTT CASSLGMTGWSTEAFF